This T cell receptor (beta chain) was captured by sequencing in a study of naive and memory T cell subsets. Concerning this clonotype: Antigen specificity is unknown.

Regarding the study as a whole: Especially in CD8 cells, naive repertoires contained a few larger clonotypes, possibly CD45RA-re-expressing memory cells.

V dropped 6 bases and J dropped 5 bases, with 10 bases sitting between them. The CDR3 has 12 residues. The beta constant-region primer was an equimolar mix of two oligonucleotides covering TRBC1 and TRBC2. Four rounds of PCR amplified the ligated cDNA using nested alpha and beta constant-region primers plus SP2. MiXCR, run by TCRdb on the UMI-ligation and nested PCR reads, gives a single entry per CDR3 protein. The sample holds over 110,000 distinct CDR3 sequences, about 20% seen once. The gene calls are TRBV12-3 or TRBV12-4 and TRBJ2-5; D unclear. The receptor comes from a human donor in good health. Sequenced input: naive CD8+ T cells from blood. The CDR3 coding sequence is TGTGCCAGCAGCCCCCGGTTTGAGACCCAGTACTTC. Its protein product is CASSPRFETQYF.